The 19 T cell receptor beta chains listed next were all sequenced from one sample in a study of T cell responses to AZD1222 COVID-19 vaccine. This table comes from immunoSEQ multiplex PCR, and its TCRdb copy is limited to in-frame clones, with some not included. The data show about 82,000 clones, with more than 85% seen just once and roughly 5% held by the top ten. The specimen was peripheral blood, collected on day 0 of AZD1222 vaccination. All receptors come from an adult in good health.

The chain has TRBV3-1 (or the pseudogene TRBV3-2) and TRBJ2-7; 9 bases map to TRBD2. The V gene end was trimmed by 4 bases and the J gene end by 6 bases; junction bases not matched to a gene: 13. CDR1 and CDR2 (germline): LGHDT, YNNKEL (reference sequence). The CDR3 covers 16 residues. The CDR3 sequence is CASSLPGKRGVFEQYF. In nucleotides, the CDR3 is TGTGCCAGCAGCCTCCCGGGGAAGCGGGGGGTTTTCGAGCAGTACTTC.

The chain is built from TRBV20-1 and TRBJ1-6, with 7 nucleotides matching TRBD1. Losses at the gene ends were 3 bases for V and 8 bases for J; bases not matched to a gene: 13. The CDR3 is made up of 16 amino acids. Germline values: CDR1 DFQATT, CDR2 SNEGSKA (reference sequence). CDR3 loop: CSASFGSQGGHSPLHF. In DNA form, the CDR3 reads TGCAGTGCTAGTTTCGGGTCCCAAGGGGGCCATTCACCCCTCCACTTT.

This clone was seen just once. The rearrangement joins TRBV7-9 to TRBJ2-7; 8 nucleotides agree with TRBD1. There are 15 residues in the CDR3. Germline values: CDR1 SEHNR, CDR2 FQNEAQ (reference sequence). V dropped 3 bases and J dropped 6; count of bases not matched to a gene: 10. The CDR3 loop is CASSFAGQGMSEQYF. CDR3 bases: TGTGCCAGCAGCTTCGCAGGACAGGGAATGAGCGAGCAGTACTTC.

The chain uses TRBV5-1 and TRBJ2-3; 7 positions agree with TRBD1. Germline CDR1 SGHRS, CDR2 YFSETQ. V shed 0 bases, J shed 3 bases, and the junction held 4 bases outside the gene matches. This CDR3 contains 15 residues. The CDR3 reads CASSLDRGSTDTQYF. The CDR3 DNA is TGCGCCAGCAGCTTGGACAGGGGATCAACAGATACGCAGTATTTT.

This chain joins TRBV19 and TRBJ2-7, with 11 positions matching TRBD2. The CDR3 extends over 17 amino acids. The V gene end was trimmed by 3 bases and the J gene end by 2 bases; junction bases not matched to a gene: 9. The V gene's germline CDR1 is LNHDA and CDR2 SQIVND (reference sequence). The CDR3: CASSIPTSGGLPYEQYF. The DNA of the CDR3 is TGTGCCAGTAGTATCCCAACTAGCGGGGGTTTACCCTACGAGCAGTACTTC.

CDR3 amino acids: CASTTIWGFEQPQHF. The CDR3 DNA is TGTGCCAGCACCACCATTTGGGGGTTCGAGCAGCCCCAGCATTTT. The chain combines TRBV6-5 with TRBJ1-5; tentative D call: TRBD1 (5 bases). Germline V gene sequence: CDR1 MNHEY, CDR2 SVGAGI. The CDR3 has 15 residues. Trimming cost V 7 bases and J 7 bases, with 20 bases left between them.

This clone was found once. The chain uses TRBV18 and TRBJ1-6; possible D gene TRBD1, 5 bases. The germline V gene encodes CDR1 KGHSH and CDR2 LQKENI. The V end lost 0 bases, the J end lost 3 bases, and 6 bases lay between the germline ends. This CDR3 comprises 15 residues. The DNA for the CDR3 is TGTGCCAGCTCACCACCGGGACGCTATAATTCACCCCTCCACTTT. Protein product: CASSPPGRYNSPLHF. The full variable domain, with the rest looked up from reference TRBV18 and TRBJ1-6, is NAGVMQNPRHLVRRRGQEARLRCSPMKGHSHVYWYRQLPEEGLKFMVYLQKENIIDESGMPKERFSAEFPKEGPSILRIQQVVRGDSAAYFCASSPPGRYNSPLHFGNGTRLTVT.

This clone was recorded once. The chain links TRBV2 to TRBJ2-1, with D unclear. CDR1 is SNHLY and CDR2 is FYNNEI in the germline V gene. The CDR3 has 16 amino acids. The V gene lost 7 bases and the J gene lost 0 bases, with 16 bases spanning the gap. The CDR3 is CASTQTDASSYNEQFF. The CDR3 bases are TGTGCCAGCACCCAAACTGACGCGAGCTCCTACAATGAGCAGTTCTTC.

The chain links TRBV28 to TRBJ1-2; maybe TRBD1 (6 bases). CDR3 size: 12 residues. The V gene lost 5 bases and the J gene lost 13 bases, with 17 bases spanning the gap. The V gene's germline CDR1 is MDHEN and CDR2 SYDVKM. The CDR3 spells CASSLLTGTGTF. CDR3 DNA: TGTGCCAGCAGTCTGCTTACAGGGACGGGCACCTTC.

The V call is TRBV11-3, the J call TRBJ2-7; 11 bases are a match to TRBD2. The CDR3 loop spans 15 amino acids. Germline V lookup: CDR1 SGHNT, CDR2 YENEEA. Unmatched junction bases numbered 6, after V lost 5 bases and J lost 3 bases. The CDR3 coding sequence is TGTGCCAGCAGCCGGGGGACTAGCGGAAACTACGAGCAGTACTTC. Translated, it gives CASSRGTSGNYEQYF.

This clone came up a few times. The chain joins TRBV2 to TRBJ1-2, with D maybe TRBD1 (5 bases). In germline, CDR1 is SNHLY, CDR2 FYNNEI. The CDR3 is 15 residues long. Trimming left V 4 bases short and J 6 bases short, with 18 bases between. CDR3 sequence: CASSVLGESRNGYTF. The DNA for the CDR3 is TGTGCCAGCAGTGTGTTAGGGGAGAGTAGGAATGGCTACACCTTC.

The chain has TRBV7-9 and TRBJ1-5; possible D gene TRBD1, 5 bases. This CDR3 has 14 residues. V gave up 3 bases and J gave up 2 bases, with 8 bases separating them. Germline CDR1 SEHNR, CDR2 FQNEAQ (reference sequence). Here the CDR3 reads CASSFSTGNQPQHF. CDR3 bases: TGTGCCAGCAGCTTTTCGACAGGCAATCAGCCCCAGCATTTT.

In nucleotides, the CDR3 is TGTGCCAGCAGCGACCAGGGTAGTCAGCCCCAGCATTTT. It translates to CASSDQGSQPQHF. This chain connects TRBV2 to TRBJ1-5; weak D call: TRBD1 (5 bases). Trimming took off 6 bases at V and 6 bases at J, with 12 bases between the two ends. Per germline, CDR1 SNHLY and CDR2 FYNNEI. This CDR3 region has 13 residues.

This clone was found once. The chain uses TRBV5-1 and TRBJ2-5, with a possible D match to TRBD1 (6 bases). Germline CDR1 SGHRS, CDR2 YFSETQ. Trimming took off 5 bases at V and 2 bases at J, with 10 bases between the two ends. The CDR3 runs 13 residues. CDR3 protein: CASSRTVQETQYF. CDR3 coding DNA: TGCGCCAGCAGTCGGACAGTTCAAGAGACCCAGTACTTC.

This rearrangement joins TRBV5-1 to TRBJ2-5; D is perhaps TRBD2 (5 bases). The CDR3 spans 15 residues. Per germline, CDR1 SGHRS and CDR2 YFSETQ. Trimming stripped 7 bases from V and 5 bases from J, with 21 bases between. The CDR3 region has the DNA TGCGCCAGCGGATCCAAAGGGCTAGAGCGGGAGACCCAGTACTTC. This sequence encodes CASGSKGLERETQYF.

The chain joins TRBV24-1 to TRBJ1-4; D gene uncertain. V was pared by 5 bases and J by 11 bases, with 17 bases between. The CDR3 consists of 14 residues. Germline V gene sequence: CDR1 KGHDR, CDR2 SFDVKD. The CDR3, as DNA: TGTGCCACCAGTGCCGGAAGCTCGACGGAGAAACTGTTTTTT. Its translation: CATSAGSSTEKLFF.

The chain joins TRBV6-5 to TRBJ1-4; D unclear. Germline V gene data show CDR1 as MNHEY and CDR2 as SVGAGI. Trimming took off 0 bases at V and 7 bases at J, with 15 bases between the two ends. This CDR3 region has 16 residues. The CDR3 DNA reads as TGTGCCAGCAGTTACTCGAGAGGGTTACGGGGTGAAAAACTGTTTTTT. Translating gives CASSYSRGLRGEKLFF.

The V call is TRBV10-1, the J call TRBJ2-3; no reliable D call. Germline V lookup: CDR1 WNHNN, CDR2 SYGVQD (reference sequence). The CDR3 loop spans 13 amino acids. Trimming stripped 3 bases from V and 0 bases from J, with 4 bases between. DNA of the CDR3: TGCGCCAGCAGTGACTCAAGCACAGATACGCAGTATTTT. This encodes CASSDSSTDTQYF.

The J gene is TRBJ2-7, the V gene TRBV28; 9 nucleotides line up with TRBD1. Germline V lookup: CDR1 MDHEN, CDR2 SYDVKM. This CDR3 contains 17 residues. The ends lost 1 base at V and 7 bases at J; junction bases unmatched: 14. The CDR3, as DNA: TGTGCCAGCAGTTTATACTCTTCCGGGACAGGGTATCGAGAGCAGTACTTC. As protein: CASSLYSSGTGYREQYF.